The 20 T cell receptor beta chains given below trace back to one sample, sequenced in a study of T cells in localized non-small cell lung cancer. Here immunoSEQ multiplex PCR was the method, and the copy in TCRdb shows in-frame clones only, minus some. The profile shows about 78,000 clones, roughly 86% of them singletons. The input for sequencing was peripheral blood, taken before any cancer treatment. Receptors originate from a man between 35 and 75 years old with stage I lung adenocarcinoma.

This chain connects TRBV5-4 to TRBJ1-2; a weak D match, TRBD1 (5 bases). The CDR3 length is 11 residues. Germline CDR1 is SGHNT and CDR2 is YYREEE (reference sequence). V shed 3 bases and J shed 6 bases, with 6 bases lying between them. This CDR3 is CASSSRDGYTF. The CDR3 bases are TGTGCCAGCAGCTCCAGGGATGGCTACACCTTC.

The gene calls are TRBV27 and TRBJ2-1, with D possibly TRBD2 on 5 matching bases. This CDR3 comprises 13 residues. CDR1 is MNHEY and CDR2 is SMNVEV in the germline V gene (reference sequence). Trimming shortened V by 5 bases and J by 12 bases, and 17 bases separated the two germline ends. The CDR3 bases are TGTGCCAGCAGTCCCGACTCGGAGGATGCGCAGTTCTTC. Translating it yields CASSPDSEDAQFF.

The chain employs TRBV6-1 and TRBJ2-3; tentative D call: TRBD2 (6 bases). There are 15 residues in the CDR3. The V end was cut by 6 bases, the J end by 3 bases, with 16 bases between. Germline CDR1 reads MNHNS; CDR2 reads SASEGT. The CDR3 nucleotides read TGTGCCAGCAGCGGGGACTCCAGGACGACAGATACGCAGTATTTT. Translation gives CASSGDSRTTDTQYF.

The V and J genes are TRBV19 and TRBJ2-2; maybe TRBD1 (5 bases). The CDR3 loop spans 15 amino acids. V was pared by 6 bases and J by 0 bases, with 11 bases between. CDR1 is LNHDA, CDR2 SQIVND, per germline (reference sequence). CDR3 residues: CASRVRQSNTGELFF. CDR3 sequence (DNA): TGTGCCAGTAGGGTCCGACAGTCGAACACCGGGGAGCTGTTTTTT.

The genes are TRBV19 and TRBJ1-1; D is uncertain. With 3 bases removed from V and 5 bases from J, the gap between germline ends came to 7 bases. Germline V lookup: CDR1 LNHDA, CDR2 SQIVND (reference sequence). This CDR3 spans 12 amino acids. CDR3 loop: CASSILGTEAFF. As DNA, the CDR3 is TGTGCCAGTAGTATTTTGGGGACTGAAGCTTTCTTT.

This clone was seen a single time. The chain joins TRBV6-1 to TRBJ2-7; a weak D match, TRBD1 (6 bases). The length of the CDR3 is 13 residues. Looked up from germline, CDR1 is MNHNS and CDR2 is SASEGT. V lost 5 bases and J lost 3, with 11 bases in between. The CDR3 is CASSPGHNYEQYF. The CDR3 DNA reads as TGTGCCAGCAGTCCGGGACACAACTACGAGCAGTACTTC.

The chain uses TRBV7-3 and TRBJ2-3, with D possibly being TRBD2 (5 bases). Trimming stripped 6 bases from V and 2 bases from J, with 12 bases between. The CDR3 covers 14 residues. Per the germline V gene, CDR1 is SGHTA and CDR2 is FQGTGA. CDR3 sequence: CASSPGLNTDTQYF. The CDR3 bases are TGTGCCAGCAGTCCAGGACTGAACACAGATACGCAGTATTTT.

The chain recombines TRBV18 with TRBJ1-3; D is undetermined. Germline CDR1 and CDR2: KGHSH and LQKENI. Trimming left V 3 bases short and J 2 bases short, with 8 bases between. The CDR3 has 14 amino acids. CDR3 residues: CASSPTAAGNTIYF. The CDR3 nucleotides are TGTGCCAGCTCACCGACGGCGGCTGGAAACACCATATATTTT.

The rearrangement joins TRBV10-3 to TRBJ1-6; TRBD1 agrees at 9 bases. The V gene's germline CDR1 is ENHRY and CDR2 SYGVKD. V lost 7 bases and J lost 8; bases outside the gene matches: 6. The CDR3 is 14 residues long. CDR3 region: CAITDRDRDSPLHF. The CDR3 DNA reads as TGTGCCATCACTGACCGGGACAGGGATTCACCCCTCCACTTT.

This chain joins TRBV5-1 and TRBJ2-6; perhaps TRBD1 as D (5 bases). Germline V lookup: CDR1 SGHRS, CDR2 YFSETQ. The V end was cut by 4 bases, the J end by 0 bases, with 11 bases between. The CDR3 runs to 16 residues. The CDR3 nucleotides are TGCGCCAGCAGCCAACAGGTTAGCTCTGGGGCCAACGTCCTGACTTTC. This codes for CASSQQVSSGANVLTF.

The chain is built from TRBV7-2 and TRBJ2-3; D is perhaps TRBD2 (5 bases). Germline V gives CDR1 SGHTA, CDR2 FQGNSA. V was shortened by 5 bases and J by 6 bases, with 15 bases between the two germline ends. CDR3 length equals 14 residues. Written as DNA, the CDR3 is TGTGCCAGCAGCAGTTCCGACTACTCTGATACGCAGTATTTT. Its protein product is CASSSSDYSDTQYF.

The rearrangement uses TRBV19 and TRBJ2-1; maybe TRBD1 (6 bases). This CDR3 is built from 12 residues. Germline assignment: CDR1 LNHDA and CDR2 SQIVND (reference sequence). V was clipped by 8 bases and J by 5 bases, with 10 bases between them. The CDR3 region is CASGWDNNEQFF. The DNA of the CDR3 is TGTGCCAGTGGGTGGGACAACAATGAGCAGTTCTTC.

J is TRBJ2-5 and V is TRBV2, with D possibly being TRBD1 (6 bases). This CDR3 has 12 residues. The germline V gene encodes CDR1 SNHLY and CDR2 FYNNEI. The V end was cut by 6 bases, the J end by 3 bases, with 8 bases between. The CDR3 bases are TGTGCCAGCAGGGACAGAAAAGAGACCCAGTACTTC. Translating gives CASRDRKETQYF.

CDR3 loop: CASGTGWTGELFF. CDR3 DNA sequence: TGTGCCAGTGGGACAGGGTGGACCGGGGAGCTGTTTTTT. This rearrangement joins TRBV19 to TRBJ2-2, with 9 positions matching TRBD1. The germline V gene encodes CDR1 LNHDA and CDR2 SQIVND (reference sequence). The CDR3 totals 13 residues. Losses at the gene ends were 8 bases for V and 5 bases for J; bases not matched to a gene: 3.

The rearrangement links TRBV5-6 to TRBJ2-7, with D unclear. Trimming removed 1 base from V and 3 bases from J, with 8 bases in between. Germline V gene lookup returns CDR1 SGHDT and CDR2 YYEEEE. The CDR3 extends over 13 amino acids. DNA for the CDR3: TGTGCCAGCAGCTTGTACAGTAACTACGAGCAGTACTTC. Protein: CASSLYSNYEQYF.

The gene calls are TRBV5-4 and TRBJ2-1; 8 nucleotides line up with TRBD1. Trimming took 5 bases from V and 5 from J; bases not matched to a gene: 9. This CDR3 is built from 15 residues. In germline, CDR1 is SGHNT, CDR2 YYREEE (reference sequence). In nucleotides, the CDR3 is TGTGCCAGCAGACCCGGACAGGGAGAAAACAATGAGCAGTTCTTC. Amino acids: CASRPGQGENNEQFF.

V usage is TRBV7-2 and J usage is TRBJ2-5; D ambiguous. Germline CDR1 is SGHTA and CDR2 is FQGNSA. The CDR3 runs to 13 residues. V gave up 1 base and J gave up 2 bases, with 5 bases separating them. The CDR3 DNA reads as TGTGCCAGCAGCTTAGTCGATCAAGAGACCCAGTACTTC. Its translation is CASSLVDQETQYF. Full variable domain (missing parts from reference TRBV7-2 and TRBJ2-5): GAGVSQSPSNKVTEKGKDVELRCDPISGHTALYWYRQSLGQGLEFLIYFQGNSAPDKSGLPSDRFSAERTGGSVSTLTIQRTQQEDSAVYLCASSLVDQETQYFGPGTRLLVL.

The J gene is TRBJ2-1, the V gene TRBV7-9; D gene uncertain. The germline V and J ends were trimmed by 3 bases and 2 bases, with 20 bases remaining between them. Per the germline V gene, CDR1 is SEHNR and CDR2 is FQNEAQ (reference sequence). CDR3 length: 18 residues. In nucleotides, the CDR3 is TGTGCCAGCAGCTTTACCGCCCAGGCGGCGGTGGCCTACAATGAGCAGTTCTTC. Translating it yields CASSFTAQAAVAYNEQFF.

This clone has a handful of counts. The chain employs TRBV6-5 and TRBJ1-2; a weak D match, TRBD1 (5 bases). Trimming cost V 5 bases and J 3 bases, with 13 bases left between them. The CDR3 totals 14 residues. Germline loops: CDR1 MNHEY, CDR2 SVGAGI. CDR3 in amino acids: CASSRDGGHYGYTF. As DNA, the CDR3 is TGTGCCAGCAGTCGGGACGGTGGACACTATGGCTACACCTTC.

The chain has TRBV6-1 and TRBJ2-3, with D unresolved. Germline CDR1 MNHNS, CDR2 SASEGT. This CDR3 is built from 10 residues. Trimming took 8 bases from V and 6 from J, leaving 6 bases between them. The CDR3 DNA follows: TGTGCCAGCTCTGGGGATACGCAGTATTTT. Translated: CASSGDTQYF.